The clone carrying this T cell receptor beta chain was detected ten times or more. The antigen remains unidentified. This entry comes from a study of molecular identifiers for immune sequencing clone quantification. Overall study findings and caveats: Barcode-sharing identical TCR molecules could underestimate highly expanded clone sizes. Over 99% of effector molecules, yet under 1% of naive-cell molecules, were held by clones above 20 RNA copies. Spike-in Jurkat TCR RNA from a single cell reportedly registered among one million naive cells.

One entry per CDR3 protein, called by TCRdb with MiXCR from the PCR reads. The sample lists over 600,000 distinct CDR3 sequences, roughly 21% occurring once. Sorting recovered naive CD8 T cells on a CD8+CD4-CCR7+CD45RA+ profile. Sequencing was done on a sample of naive CD8+ T cells from blood, with Jurkat cell RNA spiked in. Subset in this sample: FACS-sorted CD8+CD4-CCR7+CD45RA+ naive T cells. The clonotype originates from a human donor in good health. Some libraries in this study had Jurkat cell RNA spiked in.

CDR3 coding DNA: TGCAGTGCTAGAGATCAACGAGACCTGGGCAATCAGCCCCAGCATTTT. The encoded protein is CSARDQRDLGNQPQHF. This sequence joins TRBV20-1 and TRBJ1-5, with D unresolved. The V end was cut by 0 bases, the J end by 2 bases, with 14 bases between. The germline CDR1 and CDR2 sequences are DFQATT and SNEGSKA (reference sequence). The CDR3 totals 16 residues.